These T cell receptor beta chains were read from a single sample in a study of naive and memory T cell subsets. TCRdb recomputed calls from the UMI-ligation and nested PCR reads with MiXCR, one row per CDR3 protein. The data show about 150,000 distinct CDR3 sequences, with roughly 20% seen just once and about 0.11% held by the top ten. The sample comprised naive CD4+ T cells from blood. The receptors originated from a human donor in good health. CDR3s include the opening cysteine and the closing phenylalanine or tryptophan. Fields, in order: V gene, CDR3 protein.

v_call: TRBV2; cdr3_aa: CASSDPGLAGGLLETQYF
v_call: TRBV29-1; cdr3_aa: CSVGWGKNIQYF
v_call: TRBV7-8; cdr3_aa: CASIKYSGGTEAFF
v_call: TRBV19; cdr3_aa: CASSPGRQGRDTQYF
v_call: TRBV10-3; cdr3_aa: CANSGQGAEEQYF
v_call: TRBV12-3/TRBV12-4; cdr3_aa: CASVGLAGYNEQFF
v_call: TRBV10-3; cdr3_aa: CAISEDGYEQYF
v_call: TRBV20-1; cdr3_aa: CSARDWGNQPQHF
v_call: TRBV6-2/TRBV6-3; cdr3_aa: CASSRITAGYQETQYF
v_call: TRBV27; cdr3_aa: CASRASGNSPLHF
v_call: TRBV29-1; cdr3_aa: CSVGGLEQYF
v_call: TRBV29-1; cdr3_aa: CSVGTALGETQYF
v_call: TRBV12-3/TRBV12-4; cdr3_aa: CASSPIRPRTGSNEQFF
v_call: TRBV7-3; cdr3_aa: CASSLEAGGPYEQYF
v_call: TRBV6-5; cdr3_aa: CASSYSKLWSTGELFF
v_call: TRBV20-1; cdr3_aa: CSARGGHNQPQHF
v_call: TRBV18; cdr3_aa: CASSLVGDRVAEQYF
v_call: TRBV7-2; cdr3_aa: CASSLGPSSQETQYF
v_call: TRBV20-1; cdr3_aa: CSAILAGVYEQYF
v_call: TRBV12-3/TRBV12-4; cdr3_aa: CASSPGWRDKTQYF
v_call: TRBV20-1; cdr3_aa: CSAAGQGNTEAFF
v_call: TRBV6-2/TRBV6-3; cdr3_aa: CASRKIGLGPDTQYF
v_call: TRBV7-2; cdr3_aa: CASSTGQGPRTEAFF
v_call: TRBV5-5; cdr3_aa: CASSLAGWETQYF
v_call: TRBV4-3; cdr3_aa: CASSSRFGQPQHF
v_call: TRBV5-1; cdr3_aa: CASSWRGTSGAGANVLTF
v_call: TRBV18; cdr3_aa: CASSPPLAGLVEQYF
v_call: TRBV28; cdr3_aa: CASSRTGGNEQFF
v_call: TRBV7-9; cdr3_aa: CASSSGQLVDTQYF
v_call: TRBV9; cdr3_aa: CASSVGPSYNEQFF
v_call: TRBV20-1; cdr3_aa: CSASRRGQPQHF
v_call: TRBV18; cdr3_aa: CASSRTGQRNTGELFF
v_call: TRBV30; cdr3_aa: CAWSVTSVNTEAFF
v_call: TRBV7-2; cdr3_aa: CASRKDSQETQYF
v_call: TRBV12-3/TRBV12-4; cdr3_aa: CASTPTRIYNEQFF
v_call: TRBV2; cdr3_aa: CASRPIGQTSGNTIYF
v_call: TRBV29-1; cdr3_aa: CSVEDGMNTEAFF
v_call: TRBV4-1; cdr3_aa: CASSRDRGLVNEQFF
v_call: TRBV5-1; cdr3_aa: CASSPDRGNQETQYF
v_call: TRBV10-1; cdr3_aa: CASSESRTSGSYEQYF
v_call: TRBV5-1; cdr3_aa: CASSLWANAETQYF
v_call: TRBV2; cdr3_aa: CASSVMGLAGSTAGELFF
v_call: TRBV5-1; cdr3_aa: CASSVYWGSEQFF
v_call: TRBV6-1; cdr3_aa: CASSSNRGTANQPQHF
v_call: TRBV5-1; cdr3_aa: CASSLKSERETQYF
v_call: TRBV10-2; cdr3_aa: CASSASGRFVYNEQFF
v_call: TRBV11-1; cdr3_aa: CASNPGRAYTEAFF
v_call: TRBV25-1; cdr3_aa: CASSDSGSTPDTQYF
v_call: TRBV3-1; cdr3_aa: CASSHHKTGPGNEQFF
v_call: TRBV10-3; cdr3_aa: CAIRGTSGNTYEQYF
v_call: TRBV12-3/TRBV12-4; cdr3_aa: CASSRRDNEQFF
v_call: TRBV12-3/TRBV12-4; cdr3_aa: CASSSRVGNQPQHF
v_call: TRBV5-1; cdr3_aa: CASSLEGLEAFF
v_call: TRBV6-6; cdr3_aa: CASSYGFRTLTNEKLFF
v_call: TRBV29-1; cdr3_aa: CSTLGDLDIHEQFF
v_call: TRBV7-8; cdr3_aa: CASSLVSVARAFF